This T cell receptor beta chain was documented in a study of read filtering for tumor transcriptome and immune sequencing. Turning to the study itself: IR-seq gave about 3.5 to 10.27 million TCR reads per sample; RNA-seq gave about 80 to 1,400.

This clonotype appeared many times. Molecular barcoded adaptors covering alpha/delta and beta/gamma chains were used on approximately 400 ng RNA. One entry per CDR3 protein, called by TCRdb with MiXCR from the reads. The table shows some 19,000 distinct CDR3 sequences, with approximately 20% occurring only once. At the time of active disease, bone marrow was collected from every patient. CDR3 length: 16 residues. Trimming cost V 7 bases and J 4 bases; bases outside gene matches: 16. Germline-derived CDR1 and CDR2 are DFQATT and SNEGSKA (reference sequence). The specimen sequenced was a population of CD138-negative cells sorted from bone marrow. This sequence joins TRBV20-1 and TRBJ1-5; TRBD1 aligns across 7 bases. The sequence derives from a donor at least 40 years old with multiple myeloma. CDR3 amino acids: CSGTGSRGSQNQPQHF. For the CDR3, the DNA is TGCAGTGGGACAGGCTCCAGGGGCAGTCAAAATCAGCCCCAGCATTTT.